This T cell receptor (beta chain) derives from a study of early T cells in non-severe SARS-CoV-2 infection. Study-wide results and limits: Anti-spike CD8 responses were favored in VDJdb matching, and private and CD4 specificities were missed.

This clonotype was observed a few times. Antigen specificity is unknown. V lost 1 base to trimming and J lost 6 bases, with 19 bases between them. This CDR3 is built from 16 residues. The germline V gene encodes CDR1 LGHNA and CDR2 YNFKEQ. Individual cDNA molecules were tagged with unique molecular identifiers, the study reported. TCRdb re-analysed the 5' RACE reads in MiXCR, keeping a single row per CDR3 protein. Of 60,000 to 70,000 distinct CDR3 sequences listed, 5.9% are singletons. This specimen was whole blood, taken at baseline. This receptor was obtained from an adult who was a healthcare worker with PCR-confirmed SARS-CoV-2 infection or an uninfected control (not recorded which). The chain links TRBV4-2 to TRBJ2-7, with D possibly being TRBD2 (6 bases). This CDR3 reads CASSQGSGTGTSEQYF. CDR3 sequence (DNA): TGTGCCAGCAGCCAAGGGAGTGGTACCGGGACTTCCGAGCAGTACTTC.